The T cell receptor beta chain under discussion was sequenced for a study of identical twins. Findings and caveats of the study: With abundant cord blood beta clonotypes, insertions were fewer; memory repertoires showed no such pattern. Donors were not followed over many years; analysis was cross-sectional.

As to this clonotype: Its antigen is unknown. At one of its ends the junction is not consistent with the germline gene, which may arise from a read error.

A universal primer site was added by template switching, and unique molecular identifiers were carried by the cDNA. TCRdb fed the 5' RACE reads into MiXCR, producing one record per CDR3 protein. The sample contains 700,000 or so distinct CDR3 sequences, less than 10% of which appear only once. CDR1 is SGHRS and CDR2 is YFSETQ in the germline V gene. The CDR3 runs 13 residues. This sample was shared with a second study, whose subject was yellow fever vaccine responses in identical twins. This second report adds: Reported findings indicate that twins' vaccine T cell responses seemed partially convergent, partially personalized.

The specimen was PBMCs. The V and J genes are TRBV5-1 and TRBJ2-7, with TRBD1 identical over 7 bases. The receptor was derived from a woman in her late teens or twenties in good health. The CDR3 region is CASGQTGTALVIF. Here the CDR3 DNA reads TGCGCCAGCGGCCAAACCGGGACAGCGCTTGTTATATTC. Variable domain in full (rest from reference TRBV5-1 and TRBJ2-7): KAGVTQTPRYLIKTRGQQVTLSCSPISGHRSVSWYQQTPGQGLQFLFEYFSETQRNKGNFPGRFSGRQFSNSRSEMNVSTLELGDSALYLCASGQTGTALVIFGPGTRLTVT.